The clone carrying this TCR beta chain was counted a single time. Its matching antigen is unknown. A multiplex PCR was run with 60 Vbeta primers and 13 Jbeta primers. As originally analysed: In a later analysis, some 80 million unique TCR beta chains included roughly 11 million shared by two or more donors. Data came from immunoSEQ multiplex PCR; TCRdb stores just in-frame clones and leaves some out. The V and J calls and the clone size are those of that table, but D and trimming were determined from the DNA. The sample includes approximately 200,000 clones, around 86% of them seen just once. Trimming took off 1 base at V and 4 bases at J, with 13 bases between the two ends. The CDR3 spans 15 residues. Germline V gene lookup returns CDR1 LGHNA and CDR2 YNFKEQ. The sample comes from a study of cytomegalovirus exposure and HLA in healthy donors. Study-level points and caveats: Among TCR sequences, most were rare, though some public TCRs appeared in many donors. Earlier findings revealed that most TCR beta V segments proved productive either about 90% or about 30% of the time. Later analysis found that TCR beta chains associated with HLA were more clonally expanded than other, equally common chains.

The clonotype originates from a woman aged 50 to 60 in good health and CMV-seropositive. The chain is built from TRBV4-2 and TRBJ1-2, with a weak D call TRBD1 (5 bases). Material for sequencing was PBMCs. CDR3 sequence: CASSQGQGLIYGYTF. The CDR3 DNA sequence: TGTGCCAGCAGCCAAGGCCAGGGTTTGATCTATGGCTACACCTTC.